These T cell receptor beta chains were read from a single sample in a study of beta chain features in type 1 diabetes. Using immunoSEQ multiplex PCR, the repertoire was profiled, and TCRdb retains in-frame clones only, with some absent. There are 200,000 to 300,000 clones in the sample; about a tenth occur only once, and around 0.017% lies in the top ten. Sequencing was done on a sample of naive CD4+ T cells from blood. The source is a man aged 25-45 years with type 1 diabetes. CDR3s include the opening cysteine and the closing phenylalanine or tryptophan. D genes are given only for firm matches. The size entry is marked missing in some rows and otherwise reads once, few, many or a size class.

size: .
J: TRBJ2-1
V: TRBV4-2
D: TRBD1
DNA: TGTGCCAGCAGCCATCCGGGACAGGGGAACAATGAGCAGTTCTTC
CDR3: CASSHPGQGNNEQFF

size: .
J: TRBJ2-5
V: TRBV28
D: .
DNA: TGTGCCAGCAGTTTAGGGGGCCTTGAGACCCAGTACTTC
CDR3: CASSLGGLETQYF

size: few
J: TRBJ1-5
V: TRBV4-1
D: .
DNA: TGCGCCAGCAGCCAGGGCCCTAGCAATCAGCCCCAGCATTTT
CDR3: CASSQGPSNQPQHF

size: few
J: TRBJ2-7
V: TRBV18
D: TRBD1
DNA: TGTGCCAGCTCACAAGACAGGGTCTACGAGCAGTACTTC
CDR3: CASSQDRVYEQYF

size: few
J: TRBJ2-7
V: TRBV6-5
D: TRBD1
DNA: TGTGCCAGCAGTAAGGGACAGGAGCGGTACGAGCAGTACTTC
CDR3: CASSKGQERYEQYF

size: .
J: TRBJ2-3
V: TRBV9
D: .
DNA: TGTGCCAGCAGCCCACAGACAGATACGCAGTATTTT
CDR3: CASSPQTDTQYF

size: few
J: TRBJ2-3
V: TRBV7-9
D: .
DNA: TGTGCCAGCAGCGCCCCGGGGTCAGATACGCAGTATTTT
CDR3: CASSAPGSDTQYF

size: few
J: TRBJ2-5
V: TRBV7-3
D: .
DNA: TGTGCCAGCAGCTTAGGGGCGGTCCAAGAGACCCAGTACTTC
CDR3: CASSLGAVQETQYF

size: few
J: TRBJ2-1
V: TRBV2
D: TRBD2
DNA: TGTGCCAGCAGGCCCTCCGCGGGGGGGTACAATGAGCAGTTCTTC
CDR3: CASRPSAGGYNEQFF

size: few
J: TRBJ2-3
V: TRBV6-5
D: .
DNA: TGTGCCAGCGCTGTCTGGCGGGGCGCGACAGATACGCAGTATTTT
CDR3: CASAVWRGATDTQYF

size: .
J: TRBJ2-1
V: TRBV28
D: TRBD1
DNA: TGTGCCAGCAGTTTAGGGACAGGGATAAACAATGAGCAGTTCTTC
CDR3: CASSLGTGINNEQFF

size: .
J: TRBJ2-5
V: TRBV9
D: .
DNA: TGTGCCAGCAGCGTAGACGACTCCGGCGTAGAGACCCAGTACTTC
CDR3: CASSVDDSGVETQYF

size: .
J: TRBJ2-5
V: TRBV28
D: .
DNA: TGTGCCAGCAGTTTAGGTCCCAGAGAGACCCAGTACTTC
CDR3: CASSLGPRETQYF

size: few
J: TRBJ2-5
V: TRBV2
D: .
DNA: TGTGCCAGCAGAAGAGGGCAAGAGACCCAGTACTTC
CDR3: CASRRGQETQYF

size: .
J: TRBJ1-4
V: TRBV4-2
D: .
DNA: TGTGCCAGCAGCCAAGATCGTCCGGGAAAACTGTTTTTT
CDR3: CASSQDRPGKLFF

size: once
J: TRBJ2-3
V: TRBV6-5
D: TRBD1
DNA: TGTGCCAGCAGTTACTCCGCGGGACAGGGGGCGGATACGCAGTATTTT
CDR3: CASSYSAGQGADTQYF

size: .
J: TRBJ1-5
V: TRBV2
D: .
DNA: TGTGCCAGCAGTGGTCAGGATCAGCCCCAGCATTTT
CDR3: CASSGQDQPQHF

size: .
J: TRBJ1-6
V: TRBV5-1
D: .
DNA: TGCGCCAGCAGCCCTCGGAGCTCCTATAATTCACCCCTCCACTTT
CDR3: CASSPRSSYNSPLHF

size: .
J: TRBJ2-3
V: TRBV19
D: TRBD2
DNA: TGTGCCAGTAGTCCAAGCGGGGGCCGGGCAGATACGCAGTATTTT
CDR3: CASSPSGGRADTQYF

size: .
J: TRBJ2-3
V: TRBV4-3
D: .
DNA: TGCGCCAGCAGCCAGCCTGAGGGTAGCACAGATACGCAGTATTTT
CDR3: CASSQPEGSTDTQYF

size: .
J: TRBJ2-1
V: TRBV7-2
D: TRBD2
DNA: TGTGCCAGCAGCTCCCTACTAGCGGGGGGGAGCTCCTACAATGAGCAGTTCTTC
CDR3: CASSSLLAGGSSYNEQFF

size: few
J: TRBJ2-5
V: TRBV7-9
D: .
DNA: TGTGCCAGCAGCCAAGGGAAGGGGCAGCAAGAGACCCAGTACTTC
CDR3: CASSQGKGQQETQYF

size: .
J: TRBJ2-7
V: TRBV10-3
D: TRBD1
DNA: TGTGCCATCAGTGGGACAGGGGGTTATGTAGAGCAGTACTTC
CDR3: CAISGTGGYVEQYF

size: few
J: TRBJ1-5
V: TRBV6-1
D: .
DNA: TGTGCCAGCAGTGTCGGGTTTAGGAGGGCGAATCAGCCCCAGCATTTT
CDR3: CASSVGFRRANQPQHF

size: .
J: TRBJ2-3
V: TRBV6-5
D: TRBD2
DNA: TGTGCCAGCAGTAACCCGGGGGGGGCGACAGATACGCAGTATTTT
CDR3: CASSNPGGATDTQYF

size: .
J: TRBJ2-5
V: TRBV11-2
D: .
DNA: TGTGCCAGCAGCCGATTTAGCGACCTAGTGACCCAGTACTTC
CDR3: CASSRFSDLVTQYF

size: .
J: TRBJ1-1
V: TRBV10-3
D: .
DNA: TGTGCCATACGGGGGGACACTGAAGCTTTCTTT
CDR3: CAIRGDTEAFF

size: .
J: TRBJ1-4
V: TRBV7-9
D: TRBD1
DNA: TGTGCCAGCAGTCGACCGGGACAGGGGAGCGAAAAACTGTTTTTT
CDR3: CASSRPGQGSEKLFF

size: .
J: TRBJ1-5
V: TRBV12-5
D: .
DNA: TGTGCTAGTGGTTTGTCGCTCCAGGGTAGTCAGCCCCAGCATTTT
CDR3: CASGLSLQGSQPQHF

size: .
J: TRBJ2-5
V: TRBV28
D: TRBD1
DNA: TGTGCCAGCAGTCCACCTCAGGGGGATTCTGGCGAGACCCAGTACTTC
CDR3: CASSPPQGDSGETQYF

size: few
J: TRBJ1-6
V: TRBV5-6
D: TRBD1
DNA: TGTGCCAGCAGCTTGGGGACAGGGCATTCACCCCTCCACTTT
CDR3: CASSLGTGHSPLHF

size: .
J: TRBJ2-7
V: TRBV28
D: TRBD1
DNA: TGTGCCAGCAGCATCCCGGGACAGGGTTACGAGCAGTACTTC
CDR3: CASSIPGQGYEQYF

size: few
J: TRBJ1-4
V: TRBV7-9
D: .
DNA: TGTGCCAGCACCTCCCCGCGGGGGACGATGGGTGTAAAACTGTTTTTT
CDR3: CASTSPRGTMGVKLFF

size: few
J: TRBJ2-4
V: TRBV7-3
D: .
DNA: TGTGCCAGCAGCTTAAGTGGCTCGCAGGGGAGCATTCAGTACTTC
CDR3: CASSLSGSQGSIQYF

size: .
J: TRBJ2-3
V: TRBV7-2
D: TRBD2
DNA: TGTGCCAGCAGCAAAGGAGCGGGGGGGGAATATACGCAGTATTTT
CDR3: CASSKGAGGEYTQYF

size: few
J: TRBJ2-7
V: TRBV7-2
D: .
DNA: TGTGCCAGCAGCTTAGAGGTGCGGATGGGGGGAGAGCAGTACTTC
CDR3: CASSLEVRMGGEQYF

size: few
J: TRBJ2-1
V: TRBV7-9
D: .
DNA: TGTGCCAGCAGCTTAAGAGGCACGGCCGATCGGAATGAGCAGTTCTTC
CDR3: CASSLRGTADRNEQFF

size: few
J: TRBJ2-2
V: TRBV6-1
D: .
DNA: TGTGCCACCGGAAGGGCCGGGACTCAAGGGGAGCTGTTTTTT
CDR3: CATGRAGTQGELFF

size: few
J: TRBJ2-1
V: TRBV5-4
D: .
DNA: TGTGCCAGCAGCTTGACAGAGTTAAGCTACAATGAGCAGTTCTTC
CDR3: CASSLTELSYNEQFF

size: few
J: TRBJ1-4
V: TRBV5-1
D: TRBD1
DNA: TGCGCCAGCAGCTTGATCCAGGGGGCGACTGAAAAACTGTTTTTT
CDR3: CASSLIQGATEKLFF

size: .
J: TRBJ1-2
V: TRBV9
D: TRBD1
DNA: TGTGCCAGCAGCCCCAACACAGGGGGCGGCTTGGGCTACACCTTC
CDR3: CASSPNTGGGLGYTF

size: .
J: TRBJ2-6
V: TRBV4-3
D: .
DNA: TGCGCCAGCAGCCAAGAGTCAGAGGACAGAAGCTCTGGGGCCAACGTCCTGACTTTC
CDR3: CASSQESEDRSSGANVLTF

size: .
J: TRBJ2-2
V: TRBV4-1
D: TRBD1
DNA: TGCGCCAGCAGCCACACAGGGGGCAGGGAGCTGTTTTTT
CDR3: CASSHTGGRELFF

size: .
J: TRBJ2-3
V: TRBV9
D: .
DNA: TGTGCCAGCAGCCCCGGGTTTGGCGGGGCATACACAGATACGCAGTATTTT
CDR3: CASSPGFGGAYTDTQYF

size: .
J: TRBJ2-1
V: TRBV7-6
D: .
DNA: TGTGCCAGCAGCCAGGATCCCCAGGGGCCCAATGAGCAGTTCTTC
CDR3: CASSQDPQGPNEQFF

size: few
J: TRBJ2-1
V: TRBV7-9
D: TRBD2
DNA: TGTGCCAGCAGCTTTAGCGGGGGGCTTCCCCTGTCCTACAATGAGCAGTTCTTC
CDR3: CASSFSGGLPLSYNEQFF

size: .
J: TRBJ2-1
V: TRBV2
D: .
DNA: TGTGCCAGCAGTCAATACCCAGGAGGGCAGTTCTTC
CDR3: CASSQYPGGQFF

size: .
J: TRBJ2-3
V: TRBV7-9
D: TRBD1
DNA: TGTGCCAGCAGCCTCGGGACAGTTGGCACAGATACGCAGTATTTT
CDR3: CASSLGTVGTDTQYF

size: .
J: TRBJ2-5
V: TRBV9
D: .
DNA: TGTGCCAGCAGCGTAGGAGGGAAAGAGACCCAGTACTTC
CDR3: CASSVGGKETQYF

size: .
J: TRBJ2-1
V: TRBV9
D: .
DNA: TGTGCCAGCACTAAGGGGGGGAGCTCCTACAATGAGCAGTTCTTC
CDR3: CASTKGGSSYNEQFF

size: few
J: TRBJ2-6
V: TRBV7-3
D: TRBD1
DNA: TGTGCCAGCAGCTTACAGTCAGGGGGCTCTGGGGCCAACGTCCTGACTTTC
CDR3: CASSLQSGGSGANVLTF

size: few
J: TRBJ1-6
V: TRBV30
D: .
DNA: TGTGCCTGGCAAGAGAGCTCCTATAATTCACCCCTCCACTTT
CDR3: CAWQESSYNSPLHF

size: .
J: TRBJ2-1
V: TRBV9
D: .
DNA: TGTGCCAGCAGCGTAAGCACTTCGGAGGTACTCTACAATGAGCAGTTCTTC
CDR3: CASSVSTSEVLYNEQFF

size: .
J: TRBJ1-2
V: TRBV29-1
D: TRBD1
DNA: TGCAGCGTTAGCCCAGACAGGGACGGCTACACCTTC
CDR3: CSVSPDRDGYTF

size: once
J: TRBJ1-3
V: TRBV9
D: .
DNA: TGTGCCAGCAGCCCATGGCGGGGGTCTGGAAACACCATATATTTT
CDR3: CASSPWRGSGNTIYF

size: .
J: TRBJ2-7
V: TRBV5-1
D: TRBD1
DNA: TGCGCCAGTATTCCGGGACAGGGGAGCAACGAGCAGTACTTC
CDR3: CASIPGQGSNEQYF

size: few
J: TRBJ2-1
V: TRBV30
D: TRBD2
DNA: TGTGCCTGGAGTCTAGCGGCCTACAATGAGCAGTTCTTC
CDR3: CAWSLAAYNEQFF

size: .
J: TRBJ2-1
V: TRBV25-1
D: TRBD2
DNA: TGTGCCAGCAGTGAATATAAACTAGCGGTAAATGAGCAGTTCTTC
CDR3: CASSEYKLAVNEQFF

size: .
J: TRBJ2-1
V: TRBV2
D: TRBD1
DNA: TGTGCCAGCAGACAAGACAGGGGAGGAAACAATGAGCAGTTCTTC
CDR3: CASRQDRGGNNEQFF

size: .
J: TRBJ1-5
V: TRBV7-2
D: TRBD1
DNA: TGTGCCAGCAGCTCCTGGACAGGTCGCAATCAGCCCCAGCATTTT
CDR3: CASSSWTGRNQPQHF